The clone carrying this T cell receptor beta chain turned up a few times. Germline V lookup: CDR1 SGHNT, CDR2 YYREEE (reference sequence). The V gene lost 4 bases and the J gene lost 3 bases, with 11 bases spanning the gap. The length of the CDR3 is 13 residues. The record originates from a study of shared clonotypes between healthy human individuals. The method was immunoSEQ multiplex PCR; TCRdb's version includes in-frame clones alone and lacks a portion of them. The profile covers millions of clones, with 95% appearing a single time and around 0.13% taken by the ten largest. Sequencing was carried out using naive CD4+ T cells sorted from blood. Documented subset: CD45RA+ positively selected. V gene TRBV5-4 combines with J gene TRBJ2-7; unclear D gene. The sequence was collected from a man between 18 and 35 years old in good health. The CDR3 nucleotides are TGTGCCAGCAGCGTTCAGTCCAACTACGAGCAGTACTTC. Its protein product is CASSVQSNYEQYF. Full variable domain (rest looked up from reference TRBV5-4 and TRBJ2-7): ETGVTQSPTHLIKTRGQQVTLRCSSQSGHNTVSWYQQALGQGPQFIFQYYREEENGRGNFPPRFSGLQFPNYSSELNVNALELDDSALYLCASSVQSNYEQYFGPGTRLTVT.